This record concerns one T cell receptor beta chain sequence. This sample is part of a study of cytomegalovirus exposure and HLA in healthy donors. Clones were read by immunoSEQ multiplex PCR, and TCRdb kept only the in-frame ones, dropping some. Among a few hundred thousand clones listed, 85% to 90% were seen once. The V gene end was trimmed by 6 bases and the J gene end by 7 bases; junction bases not matched to a gene: 7. The CDR3 spans 15 residues. The germline gives CDR1 MNHEY, CDR2 SVGAGI. The sample was PBMCs. The chain couples TRBV6-5 to TRBJ2-1; 12 bases map to TRBD1. The receptor comes from a woman aged 18-35 years in good health and CMV-seronegative. The chain's CDR3 is CASRIGTGGTNEQFF. In DNA form, the CDR3 reads TGTGCCAGCAGAATAGGGACAGGGGGCACAAATGAGCAGTTCTTC.